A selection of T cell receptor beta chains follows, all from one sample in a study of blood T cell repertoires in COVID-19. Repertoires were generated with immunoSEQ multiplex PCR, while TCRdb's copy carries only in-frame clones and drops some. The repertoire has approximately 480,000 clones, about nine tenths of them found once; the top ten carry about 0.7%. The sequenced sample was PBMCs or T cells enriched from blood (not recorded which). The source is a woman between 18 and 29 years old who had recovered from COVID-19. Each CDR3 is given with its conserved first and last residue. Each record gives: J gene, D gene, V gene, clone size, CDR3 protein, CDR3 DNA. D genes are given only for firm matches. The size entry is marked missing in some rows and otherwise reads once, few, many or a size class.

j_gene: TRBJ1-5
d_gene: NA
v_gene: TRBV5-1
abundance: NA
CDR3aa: CASSLEGRGSNQPQHF
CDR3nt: TGCGCCAGCAGCTTGGAGGGCAGAGGGAGCAATCAGCCCCAGCATTTT

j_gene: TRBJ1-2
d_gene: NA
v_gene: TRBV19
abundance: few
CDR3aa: CASSMVLANYGYTF
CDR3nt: TGTGCCAGTAGTATGGTTTTGGCCAACTATGGCTACACCTTC

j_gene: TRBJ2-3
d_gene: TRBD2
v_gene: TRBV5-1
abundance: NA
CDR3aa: CASSLGGLAGGTDTQYF
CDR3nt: TGCGCCAGCAGCTTGGGAGGACTAGCGGGGGGGACAGATACGCAGTATTTT

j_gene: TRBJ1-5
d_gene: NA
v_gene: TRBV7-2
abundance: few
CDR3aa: CASSLDSSINQPQHF
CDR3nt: TGTGCCAGCAGCTTGGACAGCAGCATCAATCAGCCCCAGCATTTT

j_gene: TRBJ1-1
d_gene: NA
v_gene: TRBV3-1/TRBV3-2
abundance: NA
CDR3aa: CASSLTVGGLEAFF
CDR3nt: TGTGCCAGCAGCCTCACCGTAGGGGGTCTTGAAGCTTTCTTT

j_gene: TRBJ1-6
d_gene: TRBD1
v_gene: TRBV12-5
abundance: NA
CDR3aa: CASAPPGGEGALHF
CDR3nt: TGTGCTAGTGCTCCCCCAGGGGGCGAAGGGGCCCTCCACTTT

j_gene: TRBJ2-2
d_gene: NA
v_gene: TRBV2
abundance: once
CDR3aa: CAWLSRRGTGELFF
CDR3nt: TGTGCCTGGCTGTCCCGGAGGGGCACCGGGGAGCTGTTTTTT

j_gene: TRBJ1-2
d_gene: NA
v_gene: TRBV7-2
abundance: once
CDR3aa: CASSSDTLTSSF
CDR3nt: TGTGCCAGCAGCTCGGACACACTTACCTCCTCCTTC

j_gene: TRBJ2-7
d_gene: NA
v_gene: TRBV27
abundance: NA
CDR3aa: CASSSTGYSYEQYF
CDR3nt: TGTGCCAGCAGTTCGACAGGATACTCCTACGAGCAGTACTTC

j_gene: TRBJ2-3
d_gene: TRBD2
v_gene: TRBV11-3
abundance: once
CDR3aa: CASSFSGTYTDTQYF
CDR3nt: TGTGCCAGCAGCTTTAGCGGGACCTACACAGATACGCAGTATTTT

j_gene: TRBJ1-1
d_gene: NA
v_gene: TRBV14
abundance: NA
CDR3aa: CASSQGGVAEAFF
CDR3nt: TGTGCCAGCAGCCAGGGGGGGGTTGCTGAAGCTTTCTTT

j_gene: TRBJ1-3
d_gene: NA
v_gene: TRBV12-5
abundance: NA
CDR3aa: CASGLVLGHPVTIYF
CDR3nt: TGTGCTAGTGGTTTGGTACTTGGACACCCCGTCACCATATATTTT

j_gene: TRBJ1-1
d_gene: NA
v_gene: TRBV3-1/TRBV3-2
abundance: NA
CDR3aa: CASSQWQKNTEAFF
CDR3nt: TGTGCCAGCAGCCAGTGGCAGAAGAACACTGAAGCTTTCTTT

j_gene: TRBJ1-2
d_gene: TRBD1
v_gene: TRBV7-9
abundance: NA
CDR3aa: CASSISDRGDGYTF
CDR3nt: TGTGCCAGCAGCATTTCGGACAGGGGTGATGGCTACACCTTC

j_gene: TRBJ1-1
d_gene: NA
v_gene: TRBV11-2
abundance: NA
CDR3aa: CASSSALVDTEAFF
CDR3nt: TGTGCCAGCAGCTCCGCACTCGTGGACACTGAAGCTTTCTTT

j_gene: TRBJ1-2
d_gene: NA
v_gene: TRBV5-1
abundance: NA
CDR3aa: CASSSVPHRDYGYTF
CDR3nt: TGCGCCAGCAGCTCCGTTCCCCACAGGGACTATGGCTACACCTTC

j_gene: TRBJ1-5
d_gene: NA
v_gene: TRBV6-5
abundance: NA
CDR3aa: CASTHGGVSNQPQHF
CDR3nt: TGTGCCAGCACCCACGGAGGGGTTAGCAATCAGCCCCAGCATTTT